The 27 T cell receptor beta chains presented below share a single source sample, sequenced in a study of beta chain features in type 1 diabetes. Study-wide findings and caveats: In every one of the four CD4+ subsets, TCRB CDR3s were moderately but significantly shorter in Type 1 diabetes patients.

No antigen has been assigned to these receptors. cDNA synthesis used the whole RNA isolate, giving expressed TCRB sequences. TCRdb keeps only in-frame clones here, not all; method: immunoSEQ multiplex PCR. In the table there are 150,000 to 200,000 clones, around 7.8% of which are singletons. What was sequenced was central memory CD4+ T cells from blood. The receptor source for this set is a woman in her thirties or forties with type 1 diabetes.

This clone came up a few times. The CDR3 sequence: CASSTGYGGEGYTF. DNA for the CDR3: TGTGCCAGCAGTACCGGGTACGGGGGTGAAGGCTACACCTTC. The chain links TRBV28 to TRBJ1-2; possibly TRBD1 for D (5 bases). The length of the CDR3 is 14 residues. Trimming shortened V by 5 bases and J by 8 bases, and 18 bases separated the two germline ends. Per germline, CDR1 MDHEN and CDR2 SYDVKM.

The CDR3 DNA is TGTGCCAGCAGCTTGGGGTGGTCGAACCAAGGGGAAGAGACCCAGTACTTC. Its protein is CASSLGWSNQGEETQYF. V usage is TRBV5-4 and J usage is TRBJ2-5; the D gene is possibly TRBD1 (5 bases). Trimming stripped 0 bases from V and 3 bases from J, with 18 bases between. The CDR3 runs to 17 residues. Per the germline V gene, CDR1 is SGHNT and CDR2 is YYREEE (reference sequence).

This clone was observed a few times. The J gene is TRBJ2-3, the V gene TRBV7-2, with 13 bases fitting TRBD2. The CDR3 extends over 16 amino acids. CDR1 and CDR2 from the germline V gene are SGHTA and FQGNSA. The junction had 4 bases not matched to a gene; V was cut back by 5 bases and J by 2 bases. The CDR3, as DNA: TGTGCCAGCAGCCCTGGACTAGCGGGGGTCACAGATACGCAGTATTTT. Residues: CASSPGLAGVTDTQYF.

Concerning this clone itself: Additional DNA sequences in this sample encode the identical CDR3. CDR3 DNA: TGTGCCAGCAGTTACGGCGGTCAGCCCCAGCATTTT. Translating gives CASSYGGQPQHF. This chain joins TRBV6-6 and TRBJ1-5; D not resolved. V lost 2 bases to trimming and J lost 6 bases, with 5 bases between them. This CDR3 is built from 12 residues. Germline V CDR1 and CDR2: MNHNY, SVGAGI (reference sequence).

This chain connects TRBV10-3 to TRBJ1-2; TRBD1 matches at 10 bases. Germline V gene data show CDR1 as ENHRY and CDR2 as SYGVKD. The CDR3 runs to 15 residues. With V trimmed by 10 bases and J by 5 bases, 13 bases remained unmatched. For the CDR3, the DNA is TGTGCCAGTAAACCCGGGACAGGGGATTGGTATGGCTACACCTTC. Encoded protein: CASKPGTGDWYGYTF.

This clone was detected ten times or more. The chain uses TRBV10-3 and TRBJ2-7; D unresolved. There are 12 residues in the CDR3. Germline CDR1 and CDR2: ENHRY and SYGVKD. Trimming cost V 4 bases and J 4 bases, with 8 bases left between them. The CDR3 is CAISGTDYEQYF. The CDR3 DNA reads TGTGCCATCAGTGGTACAGATTACGAGCAGTACTTC.

This clone was seen a handful of times. The chain carries TRBV5-4 and TRBJ2-3; 9 bases match TRBD1. The V and J ends lost 5 bases and 3 bases, in that order; junction bases with no gene match: 7. This CDR3 region has 15 residues. Germline assignment: CDR1 SGHNT and CDR2 YYREEE (reference sequence). CDR3 DNA: TGTGCCAGCAGAGGGGACAGGGTTAGGACAGATACGCAGTATTTT. Its translation: CASRGDRVRTDTQYF.

A few counts support this clone. The chain combines TRBV19 with TRBJ1-1, with 8 nucleotides matching TRBD1. V lost 7 bases to trimming and J lost 2 bases; unmatched junction nucleotides: 9. The CDR3 has 15 residues. Germline CDR1 is LNHDA and CDR2 is SQIVND (reference sequence). The CDR3 loop reads CASTVGQGGNTEAFF. CDR3 in DNA: TGTGCCAGTACCGTCGGACAGGGAGGAAACACTGAAGCTTTCTTT.

The rearrangement joins TRBV7-9 to TRBJ1-2, with TRBD1 as a possible D gene (6 bases). Germline V CDR1 and CDR2: SEHNR, FQNEAQ (reference sequence). The CDR3 totals 15 residues. V shed 4 bases and J shed 2 bases, with 14 bases lying between them. CDR3 sequence (DNA): TGTGCCAGCAGCTATCAACGGGACAAGAACTATGGCTACACCTTC. Amino acid sequence: CASSYQRDKNYGYTF.

This clone was seen ten or more times. This rearrangement joins TRBV18 to TRBJ2-5; no clear D gene. Germline V gene lookup returns CDR1 KGHSH and CDR2 LQKENI. Trimming pared 2 bases from V and 3 bases from J, leaving 7 bases between. CDR3 length: 13 residues. CDR3 sequence: CASSPYPEETQYF. DNA of the CDR3: TGTGCCAGCTCACCATACCCAGAAGAGACCCAGTACTTC.

V and J are TRBV9 and TRBJ2-1; TRBD2 matches 13 bases. The CDR3 has 15 residues. The ends lost 3 bases at V and 4 bases at J; junction bases unmatched: 1. Germline-derived CDR1 and CDR2 are SGDLS and YYNGEE. CDR3 DNA: TGTGCCAGCAGCGCGGGACTAGCGGGGTACAATGAGCAGTTCTTC. The encoded protein is CASSAGLAGYNEQFF.

The chain employs TRBV5-1 and TRBJ1-2; D possibly corresponds to TRBD1 (5 bases). The germline V gene has CDR1 SGHRS and CDR2 YFSETQ. The CDR3 runs 15 residues. Trimming shortened V by 0 bases and J by 8 bases, and 17 bases separated the two germline ends. CDR3 nucleotides: TGCGCCAGCAGCTTGGCCTCGGGGGGTGGACGCGGCTACACCTTC. The encoded protein is CASSLASGGGRGYTF.

In this sample, this clone turned up a few times. The chain joins TRBV4-2 to TRBJ2-1; 8 nucleotides line up with TRBD2. CDR1 is LGHNA and CDR2 is YNFKEQ in the germline V gene. This CDR3 is built from 16 residues. V lost 1 base, J lost 5 bases, and 7 bases stayed unmatched. CDR3 DNA sequence: TGTGCCAGCAGCCAAGGAAGGCGGGGGGACGACAATGAGCAGTTCTTC. Encoded protein: CASSQGRRGDDNEQFF.

In its sample, this clone was seen a few times. The chain couples TRBV7-2 to TRBJ2-7; D uncertain. The CDR3 is made up of 15 amino acids. Trimming left V 5 bases short and J 0 bases short, with 14 bases between. The germline CDR1 and CDR2 sequences are SGHTA and FQGNSA. CDR3 residues: CASSPDTSSSYEQYF. The CDR3 DNA follows: TGTGCCAGCAGCCCAGACACCTCGAGCTCCTACGAGCAGTACTTC.

This clone has just a few counts. The chain carries TRBV15 and TRBJ1-1; a weak D match, TRBD1 (5 bases). CDR3 length: 18 residues. V was shortened by 6 bases and J by 3 bases, with 26 bases between the two germline ends. The germline V gene encodes CDR1 LNHNV and CDR2 YYDKDF (reference sequence). DNA for the CDR3: TGTGCCACCAGTACCCCCTTGGTCAGGGACTCGCGGGACACTGAAGCTTTCTTT. Protein product: CATSTPLVRDSRDTEAFF.

This chain joins TRBV10-3 and TRBJ1-3, with TRBD1 as a possible D gene (6 bases). Looked up from germline, CDR1 is ENHRY and CDR2 is SYGVKD. The V end lost 6 bases, the J end lost 1 base, and 10 bases lay between the germline ends. The CDR3 loop spans 14 amino acids. The CDR3: CAIRDSLSGNTIYF. CDR3 DNA: TGTGCCATCAGGGACAGTCTATCTGGAAACACCATATATTTT.

The chain combines TRBV5-1 with TRBJ2-5; 8 bases are shared with TRBD1. The V segment lost 3 bases and the J segment 1 base; nucleotides outside the gene matches: 2. Germline CDR1 is SGHRS and CDR2 is YFSETQ. CDR3 size: 14 residues. The CDR3 bases are TGCGCCAGCAGCTGGACAGGGAGCCAAGAGACCCAGTACTTC. Amino acid sequence: CASSWTGSQETQYF.

The table lists this clone with a few counts. The same CDR3 can be traced to other DNA sequences in this sample. The CDR3 nucleotides are TGTGCCAGCAGAAACAGGGCCCAGGATACGCAGTATTTT. Its translation: CASRNRAQDTQYF. The rearrangement uses TRBV6-5 and TRBJ2-3, with D maybe TRBD1 (6 bases). Germline V lookup: CDR1 MNHEY, CDR2 SVGAGI. Between the trimmed V and J ends, which lost 6 bases and 6 bases, there was a span of 13 bases. The CDR3 is 13 residues long.

This clone was counted only a few times. This rearrangement joins TRBV27 to TRBJ2-3, with TRBD1 matching 10 bases. This CDR3 is 14 amino acids long. Germline assignment: CDR1 MNHEY and CDR2 SMNVEV (reference sequence). V was clipped by 6 bases and J by 3 bases; unmatched bases: 3. The CDR3 nucleotides read TGTGCCAGCAGCCGGGACAGGGGAACAGATACGCAGTATTTT. Its protein is CASSRDRGTDTQYF.

This clone was observed a few times. The junction departs from germline at one end; a sequencing error may be responsible. V gene TRBV20-1 combines with J gene TRBJ1-2; TRBD1 aligns across 7 bases. This CDR3 has 11 amino acids. Germline CDR1 reads DFQATT; CDR2 reads SNEGSKA (reference sequence). DNA of the CDR3: TGCAGTGCAACCGGGACAGCGGGCGGGGACTTC. Protein product: CSATGTAGGDF.

The rearrangement links TRBV4-2 to TRBJ2-5; TRBD2 matches 12 bases. Trimming took 0 bases from V and 4 from J; bases not matched to a gene: 15. The CDR3 is 20 residues long. Per germline, CDR1 LGHNA and CDR2 YNFKEQ. Here the CDR3 reads CASSQDGTSGGRRTGETQYF. The CDR3 DNA reads as TGTGCCAGCAGCCAAGACGGAACTAGCGGGGGGCGACGGACGGGAGAGACCCAGTACTTC.

The chain carries TRBV9 and TRBJ2-3; D perhaps matches TRBD1 (6 bases). From germline, CDR1 is SGDLS and CDR2 YYNGEE. The CDR3 covers 16 residues. V lost 0 bases and J 2 bases, leaving 13 bases between the germline ends. The CDR3 region is CASSVGQGQATDTQYF. DNA of the CDR3: TGTGCCAGCAGCGTAGGTCAGGGGCAGGCCACAGATACGCAGTATTTT.

V and J are TRBV5-1 and TRBJ2-5; 7 nucleotides line up with TRBD2. Trimming removed 0 bases from V and 5 bases from J; junction bases left unmatched: 4. This CDR3 contains 14 residues. The germline V gene has CDR1 SGHRS and CDR2 YFSETQ. CDR3 sequence reads: CASSLGLAGETQYF. The CDR3 DNA reads as TGCGCCAGCAGCTTGGGACTAGCCGGCGAGACCCAGTACTTC.

This clone turned up a few times. The chain combines TRBV7-9 with TRBJ1-6, with D hard to call. The V and J ends lost 0 bases and 8 bases respectively, with 2 bases between them. The CDR3 runs 12 residues. Germline CDR1 reads SEHNR; CDR2 reads FQNEAQ (reference sequence). The CDR3 nucleotides are TGTGCCAGCAGCTTAGCCTATTCACCCCTCCACTTT. It codes for CASSLAYSPLHF.

This clone has ten or more counts. The chain employs TRBV27 and TRBJ2-6, with 10 bases identical to TRBD2. Germline CDR1 and CDR2: MNHEY and SMNVEV (reference sequence). The length of the CDR3 is 19 residues. Trimming cost V 6 bases and J 1 base; bases outside gene matches: 12. The DNA for the CDR3 is TGTGCCAGCAGCCGCCGGGTGGGACTAGCGCGTTCTGGGGCCAACGTCCTGACTTTC. Protein sequence: CASSRRVGLARSGANVLTF.

This clone was counted only a few times. The V and J genes are TRBV7-2 and TRBJ1-6, with TRBD1 matching over 8 bases. J lost 9 bases, V lost 4 bases, and 8 bases had no gene match. The CDR3 sequence is 15 residues long. Per the germline V gene, CDR1 is SGHTA and CDR2 is FQGNSA. The DNA of the CDR3 is TGTGCCAGCAGCTCCGGACAGGGTGGGTTTTCACCCCTCCACTTT. Protein sequence: CASSSGQGGFSPLHF. The whole variable domain, remainder taken from reference TRBV7-2 and TRBJ1-6, is GAGVSQSPSNKVTEKGKDVELRCDPISGHTALYWYRQSLGQGLEFLIYFQGNSAPDKSGLPSDRFSAERTGGSVSTLTIQRTQQEDSAVYLCASSSGQGGFSPLHFGNGTRLTVT.

The chain links TRBV19 to TRBJ1-5, with D hard to call. The CDR3 loop spans 15 amino acids. Germline CDR1 and CDR2: LNHDA and SQIVND (reference sequence). V gave up 3 bases and J gave up 2 bases, with 11 bases separating them. The CDR3 DNA is TGTGCCAGTAGTATGCCCGGAGCAGGCAATCAGCCCCAGCATTTT. Protein sequence: CASSMPGAGNQPQHF.